This record looks at one TCR beta chain sequence and its context. Everyone who took part was roughly 18 to 89 years old, and they came from 24 US areas. Assignments of participants to cohorts depended upon their own reported clinical history. The repertoire was sequenced with immunoSEQ multiplex PCR; TCRdb's copy has only in-frame clones and lacks some. Of about 180,000 clones listed, nearly 90% are singletons. The source of the sample is a study of blood T cell repertoires in COVID-19. The overall study: Nucleic acid was either cDNA or gDNA, and it came from T cells, B-cell-depleted T cells, or PBMCs.

This CDR3 is 15 amino acids long. What was sequenced was PBMCs or T cells enriched from blood (not recorded which). The sequence derives from a woman in her forties with acute COVID-19. This chain joins TRBV7-5 and TRBJ2-7; TRBD1, as called in the table, went unchecked against the DNA. TRBV7-5 is recorded as a pseudogene. The CDR3 DNA follows: TGTGTCAGAAGCTATCGTGCGGGCCCAGGGGACGAGCAGTACTTC. Translation: CVRSYRAGPGDEQYF.